This TCR beta chain was found in a study of blood T cell repertoires in COVID-19. Across the study: Researchers got acute and convalescent COVID-19 samples from the United States, Italy and Spain.

Original data processing: It was from reference gene primer amplification that nucleated cell counts were estimated. The assay was immunoSEQ multiplex PCR, and TCRdb's table has in-frame clones only and misses some. For V, J and clone size, that table is used; D and trimming come from the DNA. The table has about 78,000 clones, roughly nine tenths seen once. Germline CDR1 is LNHDA and CDR2 is SQIVND (reference sequence). V shed 1 base and J 1 base; nucleotides not matched to a gene: 1. This CDR3 has 14 residues. The chain employs TRBV19 and TRBJ2-7, with 7 bases matching TRBD2. This receptor was identified in a woman aged 60 to 75 with acute or convalescent COVID-19. The specimen sequenced was peripheral blood. CDR3 protein: CASSIARGSYEQYF. CDR3 coding DNA: TGTGCCAGTAGTATAGCGCGGGGGTCCTACGAGCAGTACTTC.